What follows describes a single TCR beta chain. Its specificity is not known. CDR1 and CDR2 from the germline V gene are KGHDR and SFDVKD. This CDR3 spans 18 amino acids. V trimming: 0 bases; J trimming: 5 bases; junction bases outside the gene matches: 7. The data were taken from a study of T-cell memory formation after mild COVID-19. As for the study in general: The two donors had largely donor-specific TCR clusters. Notes on the study in general: Cross-reactive memory apparently joined, as some responding clones appeared in pre-infection memory. The main location of contracting CD4+ clones was CM and EM, and that of contracting CD8+ clones was EMRA.

UMIs and sample barcodes were carried by the TCR alpha and TCR beta cDNA libraries that 5'RACE produced using constant-segment primers. Each CDR3 protein gets one entry after TCRdb re-called the 5' RACE reads with MiXCR. The sample holds about 7,000 distinct CDR3 sequences, roughly 30% seen once. This TCR derives from an adult woman who had mild COVID-19 (a few samples of this study predate the infection). Cell type and time point are not known. Sequencing was done on a sample of PBMCs or a T cell subset sorted from them (not recorded which). The rearrangement uses TRBV24-1 and TRBJ2-3, with 13 nucleotides matching TRBD2. The CDR3 region is CATSDLGTSGESVDTQYF. Written as DNA, the CDR3 is TGTGCCACCAGTGATTTGGGGACTAGCGGGGAGTCAGTAGATACGCAGTATTTT.